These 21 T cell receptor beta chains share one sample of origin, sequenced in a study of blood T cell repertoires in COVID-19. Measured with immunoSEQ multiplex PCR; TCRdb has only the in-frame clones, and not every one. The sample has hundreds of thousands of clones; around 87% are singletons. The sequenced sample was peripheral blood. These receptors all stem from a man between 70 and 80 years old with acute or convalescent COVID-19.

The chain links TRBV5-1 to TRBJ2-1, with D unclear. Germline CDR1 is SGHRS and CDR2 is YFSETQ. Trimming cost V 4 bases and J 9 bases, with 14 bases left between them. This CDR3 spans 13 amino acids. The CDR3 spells CASSQAVDGEQFF. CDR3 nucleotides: TGCGCCAGCAGCCAGGCAGTAGACGGTGAGCAGTTCTTC.

The CDR3 is CASSSGLPASGYTF. The CDR3, as DNA: TGTGCCAGCAGTTCAGGGTTGCCGGCGAGCGGCTACACCTTC. J is TRBJ1-2 and V is TRBV6-2 or TRBV6-3, with D maybe TRBD1 (5 bases). This CDR3 has 14 amino acids. CDR1 and CDR2 (germline): MNHEY, SVGEGT. V was cut by 4 bases and J by 8 bases, with 17 bases left in between.

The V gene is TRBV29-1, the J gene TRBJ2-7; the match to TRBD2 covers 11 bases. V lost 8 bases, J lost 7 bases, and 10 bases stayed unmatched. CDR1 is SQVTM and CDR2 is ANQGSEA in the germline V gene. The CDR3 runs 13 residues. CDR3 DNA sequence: TGCAGCACCCTGACTAGCGGGGCAGAGGAGCAGTACTTC. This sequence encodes CSTLTSGAEEQYF.

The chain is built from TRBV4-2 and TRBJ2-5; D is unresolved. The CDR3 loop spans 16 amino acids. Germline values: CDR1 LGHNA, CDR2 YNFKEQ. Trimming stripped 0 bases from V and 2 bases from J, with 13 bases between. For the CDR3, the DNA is TGTGCCAGCAGCCAAGATCCTGCTTTGAGACAAGAGACCCAGTACTTC. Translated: CASSQDPALRQETQYF.

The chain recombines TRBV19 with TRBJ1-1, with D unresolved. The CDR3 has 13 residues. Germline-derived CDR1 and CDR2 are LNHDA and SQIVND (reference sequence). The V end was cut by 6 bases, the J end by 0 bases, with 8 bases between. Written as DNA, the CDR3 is TGTGCCAGTAGACCACAGATGAACACTGAAGCTTTCTTT. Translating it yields CASRPQMNTEAFF.

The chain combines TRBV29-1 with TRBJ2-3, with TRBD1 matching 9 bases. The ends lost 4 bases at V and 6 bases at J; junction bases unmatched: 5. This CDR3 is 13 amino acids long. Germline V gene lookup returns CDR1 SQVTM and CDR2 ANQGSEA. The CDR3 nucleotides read TGCAGCGTTGCAGTACAGGGGGCGGATACGCAGTATTTT. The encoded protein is CSVAVQGADTQYF.

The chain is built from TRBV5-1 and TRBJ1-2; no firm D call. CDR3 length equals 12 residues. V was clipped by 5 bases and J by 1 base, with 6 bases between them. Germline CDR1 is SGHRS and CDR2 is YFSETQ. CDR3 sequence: CASSEVNYGYTF. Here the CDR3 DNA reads TGCGCCAGCAGTGAGGTTAACTATGGCTACACCTTC.

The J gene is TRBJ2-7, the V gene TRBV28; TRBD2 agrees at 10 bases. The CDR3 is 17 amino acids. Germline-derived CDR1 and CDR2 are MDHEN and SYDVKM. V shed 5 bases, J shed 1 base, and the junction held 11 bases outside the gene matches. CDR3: CASSLRAAGGRSYEQYF. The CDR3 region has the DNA TGTGCCAGCAGTCTAAGGGCAGCGGGGGGGCGGTCCTACGAGCAGTACTTC.

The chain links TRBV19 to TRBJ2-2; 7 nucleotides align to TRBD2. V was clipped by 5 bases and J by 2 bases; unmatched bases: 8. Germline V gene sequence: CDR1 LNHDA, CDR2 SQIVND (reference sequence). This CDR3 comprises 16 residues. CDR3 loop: CASSPGGGINTGELFF. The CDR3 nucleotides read TGTGCCAGTAGTCCGGGGGGAGGGATTAACACCGGGGAGCTGTTTTTT.

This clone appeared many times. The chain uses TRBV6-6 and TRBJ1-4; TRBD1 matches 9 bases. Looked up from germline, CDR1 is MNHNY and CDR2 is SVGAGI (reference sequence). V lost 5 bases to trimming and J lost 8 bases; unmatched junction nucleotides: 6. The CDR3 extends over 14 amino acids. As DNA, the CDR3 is TGTGCCAGCAGTCGGACAGGGGTAGGAGAAAAACTGTTTTTT. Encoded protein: CASSRTGVGEKLFF.

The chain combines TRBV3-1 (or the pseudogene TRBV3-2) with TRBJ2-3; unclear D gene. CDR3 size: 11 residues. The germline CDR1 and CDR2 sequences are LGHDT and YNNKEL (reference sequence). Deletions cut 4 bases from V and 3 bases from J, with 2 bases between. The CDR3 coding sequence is TGTGCCAGCAGCCTAACAGATACGCAGTATTTT. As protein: CASSLTDTQYF.

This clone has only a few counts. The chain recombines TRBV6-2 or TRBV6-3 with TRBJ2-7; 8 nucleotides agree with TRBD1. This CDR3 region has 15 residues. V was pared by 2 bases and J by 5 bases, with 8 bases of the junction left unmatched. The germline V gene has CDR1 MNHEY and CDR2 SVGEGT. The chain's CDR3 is CASSYPRTGINEQYF. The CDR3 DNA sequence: TGTGCCAGCAGTTACCCCCGGACAGGGATTAACGAGCAGTACTTC.

The CDR3 bases are TGTGCCAGCAGCTTAAGCCCCGGGACAGGGTCCGTTTGGGCAGATACGCAGTATTTT. As protein: CASSLSPGTGSVWADTQYF. The chain recombines TRBV7-2 with TRBJ2-3; TRBD1 agrees at 9 bases. The length of the CDR3 is 19 residues. The germline V gene encodes CDR1 SGHTA and CDR2 FQGNSA. Trimming cost V 2 bases and J 4 bases; bases outside gene matches: 16. Together with reference TRBV7-2 and TRBJ2-3, the CDR3 gives the full variable domain: GAGVSQSPSNKVTEKGKDVELRCDPISGHTALYWYRQSLGQGLEFLIYFQGNSAPDKSGLPSDRFSAERTGGSVSTLTIQRTQQEDSAVYLCASSLSPGTGSVWADTQYFGPGTRLTVL.

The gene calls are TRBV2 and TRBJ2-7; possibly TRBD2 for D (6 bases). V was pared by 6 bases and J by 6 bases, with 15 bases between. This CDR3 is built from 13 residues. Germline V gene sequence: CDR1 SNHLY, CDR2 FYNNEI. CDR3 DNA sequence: TGTGCCAGCAGAAGGGATCTCGGGGGCGAGCAGTACTTC. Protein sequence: CASRRDLGGEQYF.

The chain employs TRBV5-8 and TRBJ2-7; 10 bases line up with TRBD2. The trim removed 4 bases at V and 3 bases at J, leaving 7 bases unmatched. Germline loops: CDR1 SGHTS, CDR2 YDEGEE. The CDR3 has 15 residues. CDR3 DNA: TGTGCCAGCAGCCGACAACTAGCGGGGAACTACGAGCAGTACTTC. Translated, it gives CASSRQLAGNYEQYF.

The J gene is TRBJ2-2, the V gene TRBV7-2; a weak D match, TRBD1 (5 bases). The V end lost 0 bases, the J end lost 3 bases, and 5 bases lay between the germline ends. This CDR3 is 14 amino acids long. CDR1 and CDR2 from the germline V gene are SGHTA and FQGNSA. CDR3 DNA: TGTGCCAGCAGCTTAGCAGGGGACACCGGGGAGCTGTTTTTT. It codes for CASSLAGDTGELFF.

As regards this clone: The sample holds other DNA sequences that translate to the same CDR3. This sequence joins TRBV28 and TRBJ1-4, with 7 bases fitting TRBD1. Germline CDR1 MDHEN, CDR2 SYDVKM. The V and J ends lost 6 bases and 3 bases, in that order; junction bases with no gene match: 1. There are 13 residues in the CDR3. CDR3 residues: CASRDRSNEKLFF. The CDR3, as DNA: TGTGCCAGCAGGGACAGGTCTAATGAAAAACTGTTTTTT.

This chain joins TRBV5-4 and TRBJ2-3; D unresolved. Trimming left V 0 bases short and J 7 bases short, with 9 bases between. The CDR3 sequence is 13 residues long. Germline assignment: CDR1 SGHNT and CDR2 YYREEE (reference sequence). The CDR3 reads CASSLDLEYTQYF. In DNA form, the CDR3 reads TGTGCCAGCAGCTTGGATCTAGAATATACGCAGTATTTT.

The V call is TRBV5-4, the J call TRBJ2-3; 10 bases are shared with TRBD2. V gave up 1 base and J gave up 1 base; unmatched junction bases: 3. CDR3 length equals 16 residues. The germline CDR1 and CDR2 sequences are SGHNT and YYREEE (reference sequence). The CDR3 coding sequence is TGTGCCAGCAGCTTGAGGCTAGCGGGAGGCACAGATACGCAGTATTTT. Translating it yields CASSLRLAGGTDTQYF.

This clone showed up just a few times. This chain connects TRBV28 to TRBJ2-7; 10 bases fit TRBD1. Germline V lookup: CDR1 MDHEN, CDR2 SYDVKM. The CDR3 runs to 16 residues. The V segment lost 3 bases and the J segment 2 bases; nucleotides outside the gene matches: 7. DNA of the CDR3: TGTGCCAGCAGTTTCCCCTGGGGGACAGGGGCCTACGAGCAGTACTTC. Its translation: CASSFPWGTGAYEQYF.

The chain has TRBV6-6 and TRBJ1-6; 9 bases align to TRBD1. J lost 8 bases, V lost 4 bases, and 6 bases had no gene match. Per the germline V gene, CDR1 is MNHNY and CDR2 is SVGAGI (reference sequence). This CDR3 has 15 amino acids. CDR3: CASSSPGQGYSPLHF. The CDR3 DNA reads TGTGCCAGCAGTTCGCCGGGACAGGGATATTCACCCCTCCACTTT.